Each of the 27 T cell receptor beta chains below was sequenced from the same sample in a study of T cells in women clearing cervical HPV infection. The assay was immunoSEQ multiplex PCR, and TCRdb's table has in-frame clones only and misses some. The repertoire table contains about 32,000 clones. Material: blood buffy coat. The receptor source for this set is a woman aged 18 to 75 with a cervical HPV16 infection that either progressed to CIN3+ or cleared (not recorded which).

Points on this clone: The read ends 3 residues shy of where the CDR3 ends; the end is completed using the germline J gene. The chain employs TRBV7-2 and TRBJ1-5, with 7 bases fitting TRBD1. The germline V gene has CDR1 SGHTA and CDR2 FQGNSA. This CDR3 region has 14 residues. J was trimmed by 2 bases and V by 5 bases; bases with no gene match: 3. The CDR3 is CASSTTGGNQPQHF. The covered CDR3 bases are TGTGCCAGCAGCACCACAGGGGGCAATCAGCCC.

Remarks on this clone: The read ends 3 residues shy of where the CDR3 ends; the end is completed using the germline J gene. This chain connects TRBV7-8 to TRBJ1-6; TRBD1 matches 8 bases. With V trimmed by 6 bases and J by 7 bases, 5 bases remained unmatched. CDR1 and CDR2 (germline): SGHVS, FQNEAQ. CDR3 length: 14 amino acids. CDR3 sequence reads: CASSDRGGNSPLHF. CDR3 bases read: TGTGCCAGCAGTGACAGGGGCGGGAATTCACCC.

As for this clone: From the germline J gene comes the end of the CDR3, since the read stops 3 residues before it. The chain couples TRBV6-2 or TRBV6-3 to TRBJ2-7, with 9 bases aligning to TRBD1. Germline values: CDR1 MNHEY, CDR2 SVGEGT. Losses at the gene ends were 4 bases for V and 0 bases for J; bases not matched to a gene: 4. The CDR3 covers 15 residues. The part of the CDR3 DNA that was read is TGTGCCAGCAGTTGGGGACAGGGTTACTCCTACGAG. This gives the protein CASSWGQGYSYE. The entire CDR3 protein reads CASSWGQGYSYEQYF.

Turning to this clone: From the germline J gene comes the end of the CDR3, since the read stops 3 residues before it. V is TRBV7-9 and J is TRBJ1-4; 10 bases map to TRBD1. This CDR3 has 14 residues. After removal of 5 bases from V and 6 bases from J, the junction contained 3 bases not matched to a gene. CDR1 and CDR2 (germline): SEHNR, FQNEAQ (reference sequence). Partial CDR3 DNA: TGTGCCAGCAGCCAGGGACAGGGGTATGAAAAA. It translates to CASSQGQGYEK. The entire CDR3 reads CASSQGQGYEKLFF.

Turning to this clone: The sequenced fragment ends 3 residues before the CDR3 boundary, so the rest is inferred from the germline J gene. The rearrangement joins TRBV6-2 or TRBV6-3 to TRBJ2-7, with D tentatively TRBD2 (6 bases). V shed 11 bases and J shed 6 bases, with 23 bases lying between them. The germline V gene has CDR1 MNHEY and CDR2 SVGEGT. This CDR3 is 14 amino acids long. CDR3 protein: CASLAEGQTSEQYF. The sequenced CDR3 bases are TGTGCCTCCCTTGCCGAGGGTCAGACTAGCGAG.

The sequenced CDR3 bases are TGTGCCAGCAGACCAGGGGGTCGCGCGGGTTCACCC. Protein: CASRPGGRAGSP. The CDR3 reads in full as CASRPGGRAGSPLHF. This chain joins TRBV12-3 or TRBV12-4 and TRBJ1-6, with 7 bases matching TRBD1. The read terminates 3 residues ahead of where the CDR3 ends, so the germline J gene completes it. The CDR3 is made up of 15 amino acids. The junction had 11 bases not matched to a gene; V was cut back by 6 bases and J by 9 bases.

Comments on this clone: Coverage ceases 3 residues before the CDR3 finishes, and the germline J gene fills in the end. The chain uses TRBV19 and TRBJ1-1, with TRBD1 as a possible D gene (6 bases). The CDR3 sequence is 17 residues long. Germline CDR1 is LNHDA and CDR2 is SQIVND (reference sequence). Partial CDR3 DNA: TGTGCCAGTGGGACTAGCGGGGGGGCCGCGACCTACAATGAG. Residues: CASGTSGGAATYNE. The whole CDR3 protein is CASGTSGGAATYNEAFF.

Comments on this clone: The CDR3 is cut off 3 residues early in the read; its end comes from the germline J gene. This chain joins TRBV20-1 and TRBJ1-1, with 7 bases lining up with TRBD1. The CDR3 spans 16 residues. The trim removed 0 bases at V and 0 bases at J, leaving 7 bases unmatched. Germline CDR1 is DFQATT and CDR2 is SNEGSKA (reference sequence). The CDR3 bases that were read are TGCAGTGCTAGAGAACAGACAGGGAGGGTGAACACTGAA. Translating gives CSAREQTGRVNTE. The whole CDR3 protein is CSAREQTGRVNTEAFF.

The CDR3 loop reads CSARDDSPRQPQHF. CDR3 DNA, as far as it was read: TGCAGTGCTAGAGATGACAGTCCCCGGCAGCCC. The chain is built from TRBV20-1 and TRBJ1-5, with a weak D call TRBD1 (5 bases). The read gets to within 3 residues of the CDR3 end, and the germline J gene fills in the rest. The CDR3 has 14 residues. V was cut by 0 bases and J by 7 bases, with 13 bases left in between. Germline CDR1 DFQATT, CDR2 SNEGSKA (reference sequence).

Note on this clone: Read sequence stops 3 residues before the CDR3 end, and the germline J gene provides the missing end. The chain employs TRBV7-2 and TRBJ2-3; D is undetermined. The CDR3 contains 14 residues. Germline V gene sequence: CDR1 SGHTA, CDR2 FQGNSA. V was cut by 3 bases and J by 3 bases, with 10 bases left in between. This CDR3 is CASSFLYGTDTQYF. CDR3 DNA (partial): TGTGCCAGCAGCTTCTTATACGGGACAGATACG.

On this clone: The CDR3 is cut off 3 residues early in the read; its end comes from the germline J gene. The chain employs TRBV20-1 and TRBJ2-2; the match to TRBD1 covers 7 bases. Trimming cost V 0 bases and J 2 bases; bases outside gene matches: 6. The CDR3 has 16 amino acids. CDR1 DFQATT and CDR2 SNEGSKA come from the germline V gene (reference sequence). The CDR3 here is CSARDHGTANTGELFF. The covered CDR3 bases are TGCAGTGCTAGAGACCACGGGACAGCTAACACCGGGGAG.

As for this clone: Coverage ceases 3 residues before the CDR3 finishes, and the germline J gene fills in the end. The chain combines TRBV29-1 with TRBJ2-3; 11 positions agree with TRBD1. V was pared by 4 bases and J by 0 bases, with 6 bases of the junction left unmatched. Per the germline V gene, CDR1 is SQVTM and CDR2 is ANQGSEA. This CDR3 spans 16 amino acids. CDR3 DNA, as far as it was read: TGCAGCGTTGCCGGCCGGGACAGGGGGAGCACAGATACG. Translating it yields CSVAGRDRGSTDT. The full CDR3 protein reads CSVAGRDRGSTDTQYF.

About this clone: Coverage ceases 3 residues before the CDR3 finishes, and the germline J gene fills in the end. The chain has TRBV20-1 and TRBJ2-3; 7 bases align to TRBD1. Germline CDR1 DFQATT, CDR2 SNEGSKA (reference sequence). This CDR3 contains 13 residues. CDR3 residues: CSASIGGEGPQYF. The part of the CDR3 DNA that was read is TGCAGTGCTAGCATAGGGGGCGAGGGGCCG.

Note on this clone: The observed sequence ends 3 residues before the CDR3 terminus, with the missing tail filled in from the germline J gene. The rearrangement joins TRBV20-1 to TRBJ2-3; TRBD2 agrees at 9 bases. Germline V gene data show CDR1 as DFQATT and CDR2 as SNEGSKA (reference sequence). With V trimmed by 1 base and J by 4 bases, 3 bases remained unmatched. CDR3 length: 14 residues. CDR3 in amino acids: CSARVLAGADTQYF. CDR3 DNA, as far as it was read: TGCAGTGCTAGAGTATTAGCGGGGGCAGATACG.

Remarks on this clone: The observed sequence ends 3 residues before the CDR3 terminus, with the missing tail filled in from the germline J gene. The chain employs TRBV7-9 and TRBJ1-2; TRBD1 aligns across 7 bases. CDR1 is SEHNR and CDR2 is FQNEAQ in the germline V gene (reference sequence). CDR3 length: 15 residues. The sequenced part of the CDR3 DNA is TGTGCCAGCAGCTTTCAGGGGGAGGGCACAGATACC. Translation gives CASSFQGEGTDT. The full CDR3 is CASSFQGEGTDTYTF.

Notes on this clone: The CDR3 extends 3 residues past the end of the read, so its final part is completed from the germline J gene. The J gene is TRBJ2-1, the V gene TRBV19, with 12 bases lining up with TRBD2. Germline values: CDR1 LNHDA, CDR2 SQIVND (reference sequence). Trimming at V came to 6 bases and at J to 3 bases, leaving 12 bases not matched to a gene. CDR3 length equals 18 residues. CDR3 region: CASSRSLAGGRGYNEQFF. The CDR3 bases that were read are TGTGCCAGTAGCCGAAGTCTAGCGGGGGGGCGGGGCTACAATGAG. The complete variable domain, with remaining parts taken from reference TRBV19 and TRBJ2-1, reads DGGITQSPKYLFRKEGQNVTLSCEQNLNHDAMYWYRQDPGQGLRLIYYSQIVNDFQKGDIAEGYSVSREKKESFPLTVTSAQKNPTAFYLCASSRSLAGGRGYNEQFFGPGTRLTVL.

CDR3 DNA, as far as it was read: TGCAGCGTTGAGGTCCCGGGGATCAACTATGGC. Translating gives CSVEVPGINYG. Given in full, the CDR3 is CSVEVPGINYGYTF. The gene calls are TRBV29-1 and TRBJ1-2; D unclear. The DNA ends 3 residues before the CDR3 does, and the rest of the CDR3 is filled in from the germline J gene. In germline, CDR1 is SQVTM, CDR2 ANQGSEA. CDR3 length equals 14 residues. Trimming shortened V by 3 bases and J by 2 bases, and 13 bases separated the two germline ends. Supplemented by reference TRBV29-1 and TRBJ1-2, the full variable domain reads SAVISQKPSRDICQRGTSLTIQCQVDSQVTMMFWYRQQPGQSLTLIATANQGSEATYESGFVIDKFPISRPNLTFSTLTVSNMSPEDSSIYLCSVEVPGINYGYTFGSGTRLTVV.

Turning to this clone: The read ends 3 residues before the CDR3 terminus; that terminus is restored from the germline J gene. The chain links TRBV18 to TRBJ1-2, with D possibly being TRBD1 (6 bases). V was shortened by 8 bases and J by 6 bases, with 16 bases between the two germline ends. CDR3 length: 13 residues. Germline V gene sequence: CDR1 KGHSH, CDR2 LQKENI. CDR3 sequence reads: CASRETGQDGYTF. Incomplete CDR3 DNA: TGTGCCAGCAGGGAGACAGGTCAGGATGGC.

A remark on this clone: The CDR3 end is not reached by the read, which stops 3 residues before it; the germline J gene fills it in. The V call is TRBV6-2 or TRBV6-3, the J call TRBJ2-5, with a tentative D call TRBD2 (6 bases). This CDR3 is built from 16 residues. Germline CDR1 MNHEY, CDR2 SVGEGT. V lost 2 bases and J 2 bases, leaving 15 bases between the germline ends. The CDR3 spells CASSYGSAGGQETQYF. CDR3 DNA (partial): TGTGCCAGCAGTTACGGGTCTGCCGGGGGACAAGAGACC.

As to this clone: The observed sequence ends 3 residues before the CDR3 terminus, with the missing tail filled in from the germline J gene. The chain links TRBV7-9 to TRBJ1-1; TRBD1 might be the D (6 bases). This CDR3 contains 13 residues. Germline CDR1 SEHNR, CDR2 FQNEAQ (reference sequence). The CDR3 is CASSPTGQYEAFF. The DNA read from the CDR3 is TGTGCCAGCAGCCCAACTGGACAGTACGAG.

A note on this clone: At one of its ends the junction is not consistent with the germline gene, which may arise from a read error. The read terminates 3 residues ahead of where the CDR3 ends, so the germline J gene completes it. The chain joins TRBV7-7 to TRBJ1-5; D is possibly TRBD1 (5 bases). CDR1 is SSHAT, CDR2 FNYEAQ, per germline (reference sequence). The CDR3 consists of 13 residues. CDR3 protein: CASSQDRNQPQHF. Incomplete CDR3 DNA: TGTGCTAGCAGCCAAGACAGAAATCAGCCC.

Concerning this clone itself: The observed sequence ends 3 residues before the CDR3 terminus, with the missing tail filled in from the germline J gene. This chain uses TRBV2 with TRBJ1-4; 8 nucleotides match TRBD1. V dropped 8 bases and J dropped 3; count of bases not matched to a gene: 8. CDR3 length: 15 amino acids. Germline CDR1 is SNHLY and CDR2 is FYNNEI. CDR3 loop: CASFWTGSSNEKLFF. The part of the CDR3 DNA that was read is TGTGCCAGCTTTTGGACAGGGAGTTCTAATGAAAAA.

Turning to this clone: The CDR3 is cut off 3 residues early in the read; its end comes from the germline J gene. This sequence joins TRBV5-1 and TRBJ1-6; 7 bases align to TRBD1. Per the germline V gene, CDR1 is SGHRS and CDR2 is YFSETQ. V gave up 4 bases and J gave up 5 bases; unmatched junction bases: 3. The CDR3 extends over 14 amino acids. The CDR3 reads CASSGTEDNSPLHF. Incomplete CDR3 DNA: TGCGCCAGCAGCGGGACAGAGGATAATTCACCC.

Concerning this clone itself: The read ends 3 residues shy of where the CDR3 ends; the end is completed using the germline J gene. The V and J genes are TRBV2 and TRBJ2-2; D not resolved. The germline CDR1 and CDR2 sequences are SNHLY and FYNNEI. The ends were cut back, 6 bases at V and 6 bases at J, with 11 bases in the middle. The CDR3 length is 13 residues. CDR3 residues: CASREHEAGELFF. CDR3 DNA (partial): TGTGCCAGCAGGGAACATGAGGCCGGGGAG.

Of note for this clone: The read ends 3 residues shy of where the CDR3 ends; the end is completed using the germline J gene. This sequence joins TRBV20-1 and TRBJ2-6; a possible D gene is TRBD1 (6 bases). CDR3 size: 16 residues. Germline V gives CDR1 DFQATT, CDR2 SNEGSKA (reference sequence). V lost 3 bases, J lost 1 base, and 13 bases lay in between. The CDR3 here is CSASNPRGSGANVLTF. CDR3 DNA, as far as it was read: TGCAGTGCTAGCAACCCCAGGGGATCTGGGGCCAACGTC.

Regarding this clone: Read sequence stops 3 residues before the CDR3 end, and the germline J gene provides the missing end. The J gene is TRBJ2-3, the V gene TRBV7-6; 7 nucleotides align to TRBD1. The CDR3 has 14 amino acids. Per germline, CDR1 SGHVS and CDR2 FNYEAQ. The CDR3 sequence: CASSLGDRVQTQYF. CDR3 DNA, as far as it was read: TGTGCCAGCAGCTTAGGAGACAGGGTCCAGACG.

For this clone: The CDR3 end falls 3 residues outside the read, so it is completed with the germline J gene. V and J are TRBV29-1 and TRBJ1-2; 8 bases map to TRBD1. Trimming took 6 bases from V and 3 from J; bases not matched to a gene: 6. CDR1 SQVTM and CDR2 ANQGSEA come from the germline V gene. The CDR3 runs 13 residues. CDR3 residues: CSVRDRKDYGYTF. The sequenced part of the CDR3 DNA is TGCAGCGTCCGGGACAGGAAGGACTATGGC.